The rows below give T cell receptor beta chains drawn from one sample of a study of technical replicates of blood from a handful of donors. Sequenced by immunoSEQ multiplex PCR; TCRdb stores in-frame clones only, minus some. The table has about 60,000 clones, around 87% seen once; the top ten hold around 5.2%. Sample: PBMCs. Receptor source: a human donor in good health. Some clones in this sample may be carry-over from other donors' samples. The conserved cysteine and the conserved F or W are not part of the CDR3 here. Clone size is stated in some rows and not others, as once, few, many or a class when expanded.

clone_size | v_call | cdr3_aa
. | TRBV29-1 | SVGQGARSDEQF
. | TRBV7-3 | ASSLVEGAGTDTQY
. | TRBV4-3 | ASSQESSGRRGEQF
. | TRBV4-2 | ASSQTRGSEQY
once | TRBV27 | ASKIDSMNTEAF
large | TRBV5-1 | ASSADRVETQY
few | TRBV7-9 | ASSQGQVTEAF
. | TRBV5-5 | ASSFRTSNYGYT
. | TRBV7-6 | ASSSPQETQY
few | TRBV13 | ASSLVPKAGWENTEAF
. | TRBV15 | ATSGVPGLTYNEQF
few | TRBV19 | ASSVRQMNTEAF
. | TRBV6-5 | ASSYSTGKNTEAF
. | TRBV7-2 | ASSDRYEQY
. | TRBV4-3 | ASSQETGPGGYT
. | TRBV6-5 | ASSYSDRTSEQY
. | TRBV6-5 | ASSYSNRGAGELF
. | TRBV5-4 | ASSIRTGGSGNTIY
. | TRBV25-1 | ASSSPVAGNTEAF
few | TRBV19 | ASSPRHESSYEQY
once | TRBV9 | ASSQGRNSPLH
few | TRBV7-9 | ASSPQGTGELF
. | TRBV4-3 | ASSQEPPRGWTGELF
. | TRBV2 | ASSWRGGFEQF
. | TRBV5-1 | ASSLQGDTYEQY
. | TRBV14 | ASSHASGSTNEQY
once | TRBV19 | ASSTRLGTDTQY
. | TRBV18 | ASSPFGQGVSGYGYT
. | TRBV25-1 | ASSVLTGELF
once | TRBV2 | ASSPPLFGTEAF
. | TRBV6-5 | ASSPLAGEQY
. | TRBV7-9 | ASSISGSSNEQF
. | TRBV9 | ASSGNLAGNYNEQF
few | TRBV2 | ASTYWTGATDTQY
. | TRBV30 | AWSVNWNTEAF
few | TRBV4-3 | ASSQQGPLRPTFT
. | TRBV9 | ASSPLGTSTNEKLF
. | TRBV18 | ASSPARGGEQY
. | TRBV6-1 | ASSFGWDSSSPLH
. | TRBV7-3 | ASSLTGGRNYGYT
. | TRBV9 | ASSARDRGLQETQY